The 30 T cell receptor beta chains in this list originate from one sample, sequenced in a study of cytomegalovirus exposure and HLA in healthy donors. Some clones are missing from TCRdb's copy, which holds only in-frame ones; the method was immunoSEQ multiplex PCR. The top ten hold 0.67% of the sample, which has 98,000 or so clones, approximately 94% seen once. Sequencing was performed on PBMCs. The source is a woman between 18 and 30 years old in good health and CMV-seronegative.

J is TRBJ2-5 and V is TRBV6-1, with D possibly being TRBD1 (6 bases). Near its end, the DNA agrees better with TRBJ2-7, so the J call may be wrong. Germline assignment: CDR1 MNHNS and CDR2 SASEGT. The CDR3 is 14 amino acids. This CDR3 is CASSKTTGSYEQYF. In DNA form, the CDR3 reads TGTGCCAGCAGTAAAACCACAGGGTCCTACGAGCAGTACTTC.

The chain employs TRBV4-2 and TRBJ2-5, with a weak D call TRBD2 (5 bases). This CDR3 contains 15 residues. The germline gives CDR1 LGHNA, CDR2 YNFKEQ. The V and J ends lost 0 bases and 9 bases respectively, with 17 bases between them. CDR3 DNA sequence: TGTGCCAGCAGCCAAGACTTGGGAGTGGTGGGTCCCCAGTACTTC. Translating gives CASSQDLGVVGPQYF.

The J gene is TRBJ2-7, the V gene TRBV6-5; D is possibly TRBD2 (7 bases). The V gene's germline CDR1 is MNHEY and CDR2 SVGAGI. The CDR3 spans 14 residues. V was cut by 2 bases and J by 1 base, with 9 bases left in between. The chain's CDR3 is CASSYEGGSYEQYF. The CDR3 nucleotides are TGTGCCAGCAGTTACGAGGGGGGGTCCTACGAGCAGTACTTC.

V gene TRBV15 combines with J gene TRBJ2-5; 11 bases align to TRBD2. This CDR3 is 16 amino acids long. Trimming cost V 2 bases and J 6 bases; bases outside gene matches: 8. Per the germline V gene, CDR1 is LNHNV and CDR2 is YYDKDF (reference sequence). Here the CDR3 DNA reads TGTGCCACCAGCAGACAACTAGCGGGGGTGTGGAAGACCCAGTACTTC. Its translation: CATSRQLAGVWKTQYF.

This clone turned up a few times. The CDR3 DNA sequence: TGCGCCAGAAGATATCCGGGACAGGGTGACGAGCAGTACTTC. This gives the protein CARRYPGQGDEQYF. The J gene is TRBJ2-7, the V gene TRBV5-1; 9 nucleotides line up with TRBD1. CDR1 and CDR2 (germline): SGHRS, YFSETQ. The CDR3 is made up of 14 amino acids. J gave up 5 bases and V 8 bases, and 11 bases lay outside the gene matches.

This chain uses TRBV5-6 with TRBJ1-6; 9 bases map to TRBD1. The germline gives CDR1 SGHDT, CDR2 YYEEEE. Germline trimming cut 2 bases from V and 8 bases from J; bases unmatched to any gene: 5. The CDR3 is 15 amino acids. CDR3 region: CASSFLDRGDSPLHF. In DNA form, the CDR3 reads TGTGCCAGCAGCTTTTTGGACAGGGGCGATTCACCCCTCCACTTT.

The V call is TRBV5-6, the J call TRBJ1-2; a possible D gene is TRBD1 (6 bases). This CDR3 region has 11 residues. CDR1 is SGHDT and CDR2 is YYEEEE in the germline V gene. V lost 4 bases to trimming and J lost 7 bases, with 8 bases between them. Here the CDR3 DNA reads TGTGCCAGCAGCATGACAGGTGGCTACACCTTC. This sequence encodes CASSMTGGYTF.

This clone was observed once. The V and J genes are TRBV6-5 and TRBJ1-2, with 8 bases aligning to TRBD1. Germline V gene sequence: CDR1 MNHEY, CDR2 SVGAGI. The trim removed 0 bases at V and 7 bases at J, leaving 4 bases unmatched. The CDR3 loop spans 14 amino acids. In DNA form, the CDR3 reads TGTGCCAGCAGTTACTCTGGGACAGGACCTGGCTACACCTTC. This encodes CASSYSGTGPGYTF.

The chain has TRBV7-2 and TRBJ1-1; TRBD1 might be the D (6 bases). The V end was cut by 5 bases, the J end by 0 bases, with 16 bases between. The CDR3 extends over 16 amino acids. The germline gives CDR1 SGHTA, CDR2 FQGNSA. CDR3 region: CASSPTGLPLNTEAFF. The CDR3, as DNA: TGTGCCAGCAGCCCAACAGGGCTCCCCCTGAACACTGAAGCTTTCTTT. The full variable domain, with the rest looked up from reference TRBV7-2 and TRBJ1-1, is GAGVSQSPSNKVTEKGKDVELRCDPISGHTALYWYRQSLGQGLEFLIYFQGNSAPDKSGLPSDRFSAERTGGSVSTLTIQRTQQEDSAVYLCASSPTGLPLNTEAFFGQGTRLTVV.

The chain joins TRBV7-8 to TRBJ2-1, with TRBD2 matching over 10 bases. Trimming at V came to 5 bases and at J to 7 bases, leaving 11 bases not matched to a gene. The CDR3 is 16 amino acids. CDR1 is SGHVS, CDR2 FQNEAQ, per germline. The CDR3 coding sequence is TGTGCCAGCAGCCCCCGAAGCGGGGGGGCGTATAATGAGCAGTTCTTC. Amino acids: CASSPRSGGAYNEQFF.

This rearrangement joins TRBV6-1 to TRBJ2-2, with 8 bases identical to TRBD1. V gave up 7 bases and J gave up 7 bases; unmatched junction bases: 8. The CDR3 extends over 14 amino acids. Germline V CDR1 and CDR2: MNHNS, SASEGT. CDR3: CASTPGQGGGELFF. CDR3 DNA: TGTGCCAGCACTCCAGGACAGGGTGGCGGGGAGCTGTTTTTT.

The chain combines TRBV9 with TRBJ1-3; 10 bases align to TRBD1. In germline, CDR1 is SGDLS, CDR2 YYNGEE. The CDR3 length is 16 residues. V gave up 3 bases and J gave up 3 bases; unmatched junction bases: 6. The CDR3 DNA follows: TGTGCCAGCAGCGAGACAGGGGGCACCCTTGGAAACACCATATATTTT. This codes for CASSETGGTLGNTIYF.

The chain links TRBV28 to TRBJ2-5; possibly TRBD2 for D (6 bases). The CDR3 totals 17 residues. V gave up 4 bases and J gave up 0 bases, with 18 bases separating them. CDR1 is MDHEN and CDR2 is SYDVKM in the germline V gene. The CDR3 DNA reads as TGTGCCAGCAGTTCCCCTGGGGGGTGGGGGGACCAAGAGACCCAGTACTTC. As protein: CASSSPGGWGDQETQYF. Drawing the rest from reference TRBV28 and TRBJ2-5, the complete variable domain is DVKVTQSSRYLVKRTGEKVFLECVQDMDHENMFWYRQDPGLGLRLIYFSYDVKMKEKGDIPEGYSVSREKKERFSLILESASTNQTSMYLCASSSPGGWGDQETQYFGPGTRLLVL.

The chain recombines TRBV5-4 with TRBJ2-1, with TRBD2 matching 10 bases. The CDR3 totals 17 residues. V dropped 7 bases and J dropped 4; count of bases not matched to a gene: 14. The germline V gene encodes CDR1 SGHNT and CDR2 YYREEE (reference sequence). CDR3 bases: TGTGCCAGCCAGAGCCATAAAATAGCGGGGGGTTACAATGAGCAGTTCTTC. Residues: CASQSHKIAGGYNEQFF. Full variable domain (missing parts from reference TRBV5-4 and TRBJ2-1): ETGVTQSPTHLIKTRGQQVTLRCSSQSGHNTVSWYQQALGQGPQFIFQYYREEENGRGNFPPRFSGLQFPNYSSELNVNALELDDSALYLCASQSHKIAGGYNEQFFGPGTRLTVL.

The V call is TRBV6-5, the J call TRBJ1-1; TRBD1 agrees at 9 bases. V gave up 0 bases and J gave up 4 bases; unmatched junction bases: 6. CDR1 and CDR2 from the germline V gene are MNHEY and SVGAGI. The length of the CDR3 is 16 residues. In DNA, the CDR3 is TGTGCCAGCAGTTACTCCCGGACAGGGGTTGGCACTGAAGCTTTCTTT. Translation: CASSYSRTGVGTEAFF.

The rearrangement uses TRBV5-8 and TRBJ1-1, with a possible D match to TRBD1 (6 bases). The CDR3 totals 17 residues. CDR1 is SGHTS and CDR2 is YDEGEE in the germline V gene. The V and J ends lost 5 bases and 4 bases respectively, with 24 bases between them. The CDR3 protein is CASRRDITGWGSTEAFF. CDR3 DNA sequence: TGTGCCAGCAGGAGGGACATAACAGGGTGGGGTTCCACTGAAGCTTTCTTT.

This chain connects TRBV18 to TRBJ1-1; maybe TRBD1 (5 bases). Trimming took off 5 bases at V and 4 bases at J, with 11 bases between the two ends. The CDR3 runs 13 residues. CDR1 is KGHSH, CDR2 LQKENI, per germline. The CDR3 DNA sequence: TGTGCCAGCTCAGTAGGGGTCGGCACTGAAGCTTTCTTT. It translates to CASSVGVGTEAFF.

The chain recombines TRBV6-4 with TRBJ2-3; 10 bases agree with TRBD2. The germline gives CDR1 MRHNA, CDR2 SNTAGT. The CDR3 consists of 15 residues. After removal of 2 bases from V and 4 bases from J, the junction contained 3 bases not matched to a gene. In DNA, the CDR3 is TGTGCCAGCAGTGACGATGGGACTAGCGCAGATACGCAGTATTTT. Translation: CASSDDGTSADTQYF.

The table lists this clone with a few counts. The CDR3 here is CASSDLRDSLSNEQFF. DNA of the CDR3: TGTGCCAGCAGTGATCTCCGGGACTCACTTAGCAATGAGCAGTTCTTC. The chain uses TRBV6-1 and TRBJ2-1, with D possibly TRBD2 on 6 matching bases. The CDR3 length is 16 residues. V lost 3 bases and J 6 bases, leaving 18 bases between the germline ends. Germline loops: CDR1 MNHNS, CDR2 SASEGT.

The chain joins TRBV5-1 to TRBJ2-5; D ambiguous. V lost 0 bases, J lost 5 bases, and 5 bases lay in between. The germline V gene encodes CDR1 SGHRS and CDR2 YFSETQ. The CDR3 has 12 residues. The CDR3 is CASSLAEETQYF. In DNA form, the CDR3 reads TGCGCCAGCAGCTTGGCCGAGGAGACCCAGTACTTC.

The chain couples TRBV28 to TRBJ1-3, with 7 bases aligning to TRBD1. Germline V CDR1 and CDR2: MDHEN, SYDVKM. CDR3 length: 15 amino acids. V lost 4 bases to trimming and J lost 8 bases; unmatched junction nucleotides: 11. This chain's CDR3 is CASSSDRVTVHTIYF. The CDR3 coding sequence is TGTGCCAGCAGTTCCGACAGGGTCACGGTTCACACCATATATTTT.

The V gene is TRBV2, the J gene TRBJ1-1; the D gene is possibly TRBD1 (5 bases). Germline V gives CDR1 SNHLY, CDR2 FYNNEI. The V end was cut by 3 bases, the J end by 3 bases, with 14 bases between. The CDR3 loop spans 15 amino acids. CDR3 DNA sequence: TGTGCCAGCAGTGACGGGGGAACGGGGGACACTGAAGCTTTCTTT. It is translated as CASSDGGTGDTEAFF.

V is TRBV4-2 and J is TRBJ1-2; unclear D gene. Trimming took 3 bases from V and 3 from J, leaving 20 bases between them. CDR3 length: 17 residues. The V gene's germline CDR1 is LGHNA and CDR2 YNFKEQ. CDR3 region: CASSQEPGSDPHYGYTF. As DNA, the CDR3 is TGTGCCAGCAGCCAGGAACCGGGATCGGACCCACACTATGGCTACACCTTC.

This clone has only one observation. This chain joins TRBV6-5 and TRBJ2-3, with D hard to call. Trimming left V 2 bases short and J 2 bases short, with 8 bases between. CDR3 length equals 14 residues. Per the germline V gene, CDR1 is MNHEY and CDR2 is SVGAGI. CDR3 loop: CASSYDFLTDTQYF. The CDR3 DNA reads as TGTGCCAGCAGTTACGACTTCCTCACAGATACGCAGTATTTT.

The CDR3 nucleotides are TGTGCCAGCTCACCCGACAGCTCAAGCTCCTATAATTCACCCCTCCACTTT. Translation gives CASSPDSSSSYNSPLHF. The chain recombines TRBV18 with TRBJ1-6; D is possibly TRBD1 (5 bases). The V end lost 3 bases, the J end lost 0 bases, and 12 bases lay between the germline ends. The CDR3 is made up of 17 amino acids. Looked up from germline, CDR1 is KGHSH and CDR2 is LQKENI. Drawing the rest from reference TRBV18 and TRBJ1-6, the complete variable domain is NAGVMQNPRHLVRRRGQEARLRCSPMKGHSHVYWYRQLPEEGLKFMVYLQKENIIDESGMPKERFSAEFPKEGPSILRIQQVVRGDSAAYFCASSPDSSSSYNSPLHFGNGTRLTVT.

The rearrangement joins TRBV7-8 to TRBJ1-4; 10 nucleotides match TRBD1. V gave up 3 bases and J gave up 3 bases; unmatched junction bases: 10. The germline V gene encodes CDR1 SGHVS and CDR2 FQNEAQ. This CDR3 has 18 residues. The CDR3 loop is CASSLQRDRGWANEKLFF. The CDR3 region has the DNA TGTGCCAGCAGCTTGCAGCGGGACAGGGGATGGGCTAATGAAAAACTGTTTTTT.

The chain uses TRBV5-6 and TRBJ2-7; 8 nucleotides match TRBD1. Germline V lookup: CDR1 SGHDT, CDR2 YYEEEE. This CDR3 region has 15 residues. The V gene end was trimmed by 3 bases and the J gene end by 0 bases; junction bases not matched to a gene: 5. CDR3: CASSWDRRTSYEQYF. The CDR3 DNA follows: TGTGCCAGCAGCTGGGACAGGCGTACCTCCTACGAGCAGTACTTC.

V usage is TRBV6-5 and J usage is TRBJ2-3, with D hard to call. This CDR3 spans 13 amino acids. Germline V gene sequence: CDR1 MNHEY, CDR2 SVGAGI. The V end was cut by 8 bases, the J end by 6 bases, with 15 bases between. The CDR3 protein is CASLTPGTDTQYF. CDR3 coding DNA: TGTGCCAGCTTAACCCCGGGTACCGATACGCAGTATTTT.

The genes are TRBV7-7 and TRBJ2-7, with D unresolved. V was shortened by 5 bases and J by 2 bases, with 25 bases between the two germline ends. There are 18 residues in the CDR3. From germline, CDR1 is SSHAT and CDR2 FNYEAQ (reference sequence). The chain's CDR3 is CASSLGRRNGGYTYEQYF. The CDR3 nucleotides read TGTGCCAGCAGCCTAGGGCGGCGAAACGGTGGCTATACCTACGAGCAGTACTTC.

CDR3 amino acids: CATSRGEEADTQYF. DNA for the CDR3: TGTGCCACCAGCAGAGGCGAAGAAGCAGATACGCAGTATTTT. J is TRBJ2-3 and V is TRBV15; no firm D call. Germline loops: CDR1 LNHNV, CDR2 YYDKDF (reference sequence). Trimming shortened V by 1 base and J by 4 bases, and 9 bases separated the two germline ends. The CDR3 covers 14 residues. The full variable domain, in which reference TRBV15 and TRBJ2-3 provide the parts outside the CDR3, is DAMVIQNPRYQVTQFGKPVTLSCSQTLNHNVMYWYQQKSSQAPKLLFHYYDKDFNNEADTPDNFQSRRPNTSFCFLDIRSPGLGDTAMYLCATSRGEEADTQYFGPGTRLTVL.